The 16 T cell receptor beta chains listed next were all sequenced from one sample in a study of blood T cells in healthy people across ages. A second about 7 to 11 cycle PCR used barcoded and J-beta primers. TCRdb called the 5' RACE reads again in MiXCR, with one record for every CDR3 protein. The sample comprises around 1,000,000 distinct CDR3 sequences, under 30% of which are singletons, and around 0.75% rests with the top ten. The sample also formed part of further work on T cells of mothers and their children.

The sample comprised blood. All receptors come from a girl aged 2 to 9 in good health.

This clonotype has more than one count but fewer than ten. The chain carries TRBV7-9 and TRBJ2-5; perhaps TRBD2 as D (6 bases). Germline CDR1 is SEHNR and CDR2 is FQNEAQ (reference sequence). CDR3 length: 16 residues. V was pared by 4 bases and J by 3 bases, with 18 bases between. This CDR3 is CASSSETGLGKETQYF. CDR3 nucleotides: TGTGCCAGCAGCTCTGAAACGGGACTTGGCAAAGAGACCCAGTACTTC. Based on the CDR3 plus reference TRBV7-9 and TRBJ2-5, the full variable domain is DTGVSQNPRHKITKRGQNVTFRCDPISEHNRLYWYRQTLGQGPEFLTYFQNEAQLEKSRLLSDRFSAERPKGSFSTLEIQRTEQGDSAMYLCASSSETGLGKETQYFGPGTRLLVL.

DNA of the CDR3: TGTGCCAGCAGCCAAGGGCCAGGGGGAGTGCAGTACTTC. Encoded protein: CASSQGPGGVQYF. The chain couples TRBV3-1 to TRBJ2-7; TRBD1 agrees at 7 bases. Germline V gene lookup returns CDR1 LGHDT and CDR2 YNNKEL (reference sequence). The CDR3 consists of 13 residues. The ends lost 1 base at V and 9 bases at J; junction bases unmatched: 6.

In regard to this clonotype: The junction departs from the called germline gene at one end, perhaps through a read error. The chain employs TRBV7-2 and TRBJ2-5; D perhaps matches TRBD1 (7 bases). The CDR3 length is 19 residues. CDR1 and CDR2 from the germline V gene are SGHTA and FQGNSA. CDR3: CAGSFTGRFGGGEGETQYF. CDR3 coding DNA: TGTGCCGGCAGCTTTACAGGACGATTTGGAGGGGGCGAAGGGGAGACCCAGTACTTC.

This clonotype was seen a handful of times. The rearrangement links TRBV6-2 or TRBV6-3 to TRBJ2-4; TRBD1 matches at 9 bases. Unmatched junction bases numbered 10, after V lost 5 bases and J lost 11 bases. The CDR3 totals 14 residues. Germline CDR1 MNHEY, CDR2 SVGEGT. The CDR3 sequence is CASSTRQGVPFQYF. CDR3 bases: TGTGCCAGCAGTACGCGACAGGGGGTCCCATTTCAGTACTTC.

Here the CDR3 reads CSAPPARGAKNIQYF. The CDR3 coding sequence is TGCAGTGCTCCCCCAGCCCGGGGGGCCAAAAACATTCAGTACTTC. The rearrangement uses TRBV20-1 and TRBJ2-4; tentatively, D is TRBD2 (6 bases). CDR3 length: 15 residues. Deletions cut 5 bases from V and 1 base from J, with 15 bases between. Germline CDR1 reads DFQATT; CDR2 reads SNEGSKA (reference sequence).

Remarks on this clonotype: The conserved phenylalanine or tryptophan normally closing the CDR3 is absent here, so this likely arose from a read error. The CDR3 DNA reads as TGTGCCAGCAGCTTCGGCGGAACCTCCTACAATGAGCAGTTCCTC. Residues: CASSFGGTSYNEQFL. V usage is TRBV7-6 and J usage is TRBJ2-1; D gene uncertain. Trimming took 3 bases from V and 0 from J, leaving 9 bases between them. CDR1 and CDR2 from the germline V gene are SGHVS and FNYEAQ. There are 15 residues in the CDR3.

A word on this clonotype: One end of the junction fails to match germline, which may point to a read error. The genes are TRBV5-1 and TRBJ2-7; tentatively, D is TRBD2 (7 bases). CDR3 length: 12 residues. Germline V gene sequence: CDR1 SGHRS, CDR2 YFSETQ. The CDR3 reads CASSAGGGGSNF. The DNA of the CDR3 is TGCGCCAGCAGCGCCGGGGGCGGGGGATCTAACTTC.

The rearrangement joins TRBV28 to TRBJ2-7; a possible D gene is TRBD2 (6 bases). Germline values: CDR1 MDHEN, CDR2 SYDVKM. Trimming took 4 bases from V and 3 from J, leaving 16 bases between them. The CDR3 consists of 15 residues. In nucleotides, the CDR3 is TGTGCCAGCAGTTCTTCCCGGGACTTTCACTACGAGCAGTACTTC. Amino acid sequence: CASSSSRDFHYEQYF.

The CDR3 loop reads CASSVALADSDTQYF. CDR3 nucleotides: TGTGCCAGCAGCGTAGCACTAGCGGACTCAGATACGCAGTATTTT. The chain links TRBV9 to TRBJ2-3; 8 bases are a match to TRBD2. Germline values: CDR1 SGDLS, CDR2 YYNGEE. The CDR3 consists of 15 residues. With 0 bases clipped from V and 4 bases from J, the junction kept 4 bases outside the gene matches.

The V call is TRBV9, the J call TRBJ2-3; 8 bases align to TRBD2. The CDR3 is 16 amino acids. Per germline, CDR1 SGDLS and CDR2 YYNGEE. V lost 2 bases, J lost 4 bases, and 9 bases stayed unmatched. Here the CDR3 reads CASSVPGGASADTQYF. The CDR3 DNA reads TGTGCCAGCAGCGTTCCCGGGGGGGCCTCCGCAGATACGCAGTATTTT.

V gene TRBV20-1 combines with J gene TRBJ2-1; weak D call: TRBD2 (5 bases). V lost 6 bases and J 8 bases, leaving 14 bases between the germline ends. Germline V gene data show CDR1 as DFQATT and CDR2 as SNEGSKA (reference sequence). The CDR3 sequence is 12 residues long. CDR3 loop: CSAEGRADEQFF. The CDR3 region has the DNA TGCAGTGCCGAGGGCCGCGCGGATGAGCAGTTCTTC.

This clonotype was picked up many times. The chain joins TRBV29-1 to TRBJ1-1; 8 nucleotides agree with TRBD1. The CDR3 runs 14 residues. V was clipped by 6 bases and J by 3 bases; unmatched bases: 9. CDR1 is SQVTM, CDR2 ANQGSEA, per germline. The CDR3 nucleotides are TGCAGCGTAGCTAGGGACAGGCCGTACACTGAAGCTTTCTTT. Amino acid sequence: CSVARDRPYTEAFF.

This clonotype was observed at least ten times. The J gene is TRBJ2-3, the V gene TRBV7-2, with D perhaps TRBD1 (5 bases). Germline values: CDR1 SGHTA, CDR2 FQGNSA. V was shortened by 5 bases and J by 8 bases, with 26 bases between the two germline ends. CDR3 length equals 17 residues. CDR3 amino acids: CASSLLSGPPTPGTQYF. The CDR3 nucleotides are TGTGCCAGCAGCCTCCTATCAGGGCCTCCAACGCCTGGTACGCAGTATTTT.

This clonotype was recorded a few times. The chain uses TRBV20-1 and TRBJ2-5, with 12 bases identical to TRBD2. The V gene end was trimmed by 6 bases and the J gene end by 5 bases; junction bases not matched to a gene: 7. Germline lookup yields CDR1 DFQATT and CDR2 SNEGSKA (reference sequence). The CDR3 sequence is 14 residues long. In DNA, the CDR3 is TGCAGTGCCCAACGGACTAGCGGGGCCGAGACCCAGTACTTC. This translates into CSAQRTSGAETQYF.

This clonotype has a handful of counts. This chain uses TRBV20-1 with TRBJ2-7; tentative D call: TRBD2 (5 bases). Germline CDR1 and CDR2: DFQATT and SNEGSKA (reference sequence). Trimming took 3 bases from V and 1 from J, leaving 10 bases between them. The CDR3 consists of 13 residues. The CDR3 DNA sequence: TGCAGTGCTAGTAGGGAGAATTCCTACGAGCAGTACTTC. Residues: CSASRENSYEQYF.

The table lists this clonotype with many counts. The chain uses TRBV15 and TRBJ2-5; 12 nucleotides agree with TRBD2. Judging by the DNA end, TRBJ2-7 fits better; the J call may be wrong. The CDR3 loop spans 13 amino acids. The germline CDR1 and CDR2 sequences are LNHNV and YYDKDF (reference sequence). For the CDR3, the DNA is TGTGCCACCCAAGGACTAGCGGGAAGCGAGCAGTACTTC. Amino acid sequence: CATQGLAGSEQYF.